One sample yielded the 20 T cell receptor beta chains listed below, sequenced in a study of blood T cell repertoires in COVID-19. Sequencing was performed with immunoSEQ multiplex PCR; in TCRdb, only in-frame clones are kept and a portion is missing. The sample yields some 100,000 clones, approximately 86% seen once. Sequenced input: peripheral blood. The origin of the receptors is a human donor in a cohort sampled during active COVID-19.

The chain has TRBV4-2 and TRBJ2-5; 8 positions match TRBD2. Germline V gives CDR1 LGHNA, CDR2 YNFKEQ. The CDR3 is 15 amino acids. V trimming: 1 base; J trimming: 5 bases; junction bases outside the gene matches: 6. The CDR3 DNA follows: TGTGCCAGCAGCCAAGCCGGGAGGGGTCCGGAGACCCAGTACTTC. This codes for CASSQAGRGPETQYF.

The chain combines TRBV10-1 with TRBJ2-5; D gene uncertain. Trimming removed 3 bases from V and 5 bases from J, with 13 bases in between. The CDR3 covers 14 residues. CDR1 WNHNN and CDR2 SYGVQD come from the germline V gene (reference sequence). The DNA for the CDR3 is TGCGCCAGCAGTGATCGCCTTGGCCTGGAGACCCAGTACTTC. Translation: CASSDRLGLETQYF.

The J gene is TRBJ2-2, the V gene TRBV24-1; TRBD2 is a possible D gene (5 bases). The length of the CDR3 is 11 residues. Per the germline V gene, CDR1 is KGHDR and CDR2 is SFDVKD. V was clipped by 12 bases and J by 9 bases, with 13 bases between them. CDR3 residues: CAFSEVRELFF. The DNA of the CDR3 is TGTGCCTTTTCGGAGGTAAGGGAGCTGTTTTTT.

The V gene is TRBV5-1, the J gene TRBJ2-1, with TRBD2 matching over 10 bases. CDR1 and CDR2 (germline): SGHRS, YFSETQ. The CDR3 runs to 15 residues. The V gene end was trimmed by 0 bases and the J gene end by 5 bases; junction bases not matched to a gene: 2. CDR3 residues: CASSLELAGHNEQFF. CDR3 in DNA: TGCGCCAGCAGCTTGGAACTAGCGGGACACAATGAGCAGTTCTTC.

The rearrangement links TRBV6-6 to TRBJ1-1; 7 nucleotides match TRBD1. Germline lookup yields CDR1 MNHNY and CDR2 SVGAGI (reference sequence). The CDR3 runs 13 residues. V gave up 7 bases and J gave up 1 base; unmatched junction bases: 3. This CDR3 is CASNRQGNTEAFF. CDR3 sequence (DNA): TGTGCCAGCAATAGACAGGGGAACACTGAAGCTTTCTTT.

This chain connects TRBV5-4 to TRBJ2-2; tentatively, D is TRBD1 (6 bases). The V end was cut by 4 bases, the J end by 7 bases, with 20 bases between. The length of the CDR3 is 16 residues. CDR1 SGHNT and CDR2 YYREEE come from the germline V gene (reference sequence). CDR3 amino acids: CASSQAGTRRIGELFF. CDR3 sequence (DNA): TGTGCCAGCAGCCAAGCAGGGACACGGCGGATCGGGGAGCTGTTTTTT.

The J gene is TRBJ2-5, the V gene TRBV3-1 (or the pseudogene TRBV3-2); 9 nucleotides line up with TRBD1. V shed 2 bases, J shed 4 bases, and the junction held 5 bases outside the gene matches. The CDR3 sequence is 15 residues long. Germline CDR1 reads LGHDT; CDR2 reads YNNKEL (reference sequence). CDR3 sequence reads: CASSQRGDRAETQYF. For the CDR3, the DNA is TGTGCCAGCAGCCAAAGGGGGGACAGGGCAGAGACCCAGTACTTC.

The chain couples TRBV29-1 to TRBJ2-1; D remains unclear. Trimming cost V 0 bases and J 9 bases, with 21 bases left between them. The CDR3 contains 16 residues. Germline values: CDR1 SQVTM, CDR2 ANQGSEA. The CDR3 reads CSVEDTTRSPAGEQFF. DNA for the CDR3: TGCAGCGTTGAAGATACCACCCGGTCTCCAGCAGGTGAGCAGTTCTTC.

The gene calls are TRBV6-2 or TRBV6-3 and TRBJ2-5; the D is unclear. This CDR3 has 12 residues. V lost 2 bases and J 7 bases, leaving 8 bases between the germline ends. Germline V gene sequence: CDR1 MNHEY, CDR2 SVGEGT. The CDR3 reads CASSYAVATQYF. The CDR3 DNA sequence: TGTGCCAGCAGTTACGCGGTTGCGACCCAGTACTTC.

The rearrangement joins TRBV29-1 to TRBJ2-3; 9 bases fit TRBD1. CDR1 is SQVTM and CDR2 is ANQGSEA in the germline V gene. The CDR3 is made up of 16 amino acids. Losses at the gene ends were 4 bases for V and 4 bases for J; bases not matched to a gene: 12. The CDR3 loop reads CSVVGQGSLVADTQYF. The CDR3 nucleotides are TGCAGCGTTGTGGGACAGGGATCCCTTGTCGCAGATACGCAGTATTTT.

This chain connects TRBV5-6 to TRBJ1-5; no clear D gene. The length of the CDR3 is 15 residues. The V gene lost 0 bases and the J gene lost 0 bases, with 7 bases spanning the gap. Germline values: CDR1 SGHDT, CDR2 YYEEEE. CDR3 loop: CASSLAPNSNQPQHF. The CDR3 DNA reads TGTGCCAGCAGCTTGGCCCCAAATAGCAATCAGCCCCAGCATTTT.

This clone was detected a few times. The chain recombines TRBV7-6 with TRBJ1-1; 7 nucleotides align to TRBD1. The CDR3 contains 14 residues. Germline values: CDR1 SGHVS, CDR2 FNYEAQ. Trimming cost V 7 bases and J 1 base; bases outside gene matches: 6. CDR3 amino acids: CASNEGAGNTEAFF. In nucleotides, the CDR3 is TGTGCCAGCAACGAGGGGGCAGGGAACACTGAAGCTTTCTTT.

The rearrangement links TRBV4-1 to TRBJ2-5; maybe TRBD2 (7 bases). CDR3 length: 17 amino acids. Per the germline V gene, CDR1 is MGHRA and CDR2 is YSYEKL. V lost 1 base and J 2 bases, leaving 17 bases between the germline ends. CDR3 nucleotides: TGCGCCAGCAGCCAAGTTTTCGGGCGGGGGCCTCAAGAGACCCAGTACTTC. Amino acid sequence: CASSQVFGRGPQETQYF.

The CDR3 is CASSYPSAETQYF. The CDR3 DNA follows: TGTGCCAGCAGTTATCCTAGCGCGGAGACCCAGTACTTC. The chain couples TRBV6-5 to TRBJ2-5; the D gene is possibly TRBD2 (6 bases). The ends were cut back, 3 bases at V and 5 bases at J, with 10 bases in the middle. The CDR3 has 13 residues. Germline V lookup: CDR1 MNHEY, CDR2 SVGAGI.

This clone was seen more than once but under ten times. The chain employs TRBV28 and TRBJ2-4; 9 bases fit TRBD1. V gave up 2 bases and J gave up 3 bases; unmatched junction bases: 5. Germline V CDR1 and CDR2: MDHEN, SYDVKM. CDR3 size: 16 residues. This CDR3 reads CASSLEQGAGKNIQYF. In DNA, the CDR3 is TGTGCCAGCAGTTTAGAACAGGGGGCAGGCAAAAACATTCAGTACTTC.

This chain joins TRBV6-5 and TRBJ2-7; 13 bases agree with TRBD2. The germline gives CDR1 MNHEY, CDR2 SVGAGI. The CDR3 has 14 amino acids. Losses at the gene ends were 6 bases for V and 6 bases for J; bases not matched to a gene: 5. As DNA, the CDR3 is TGTGCCAGCAGGCTAGGGACTAGCGGGGTCGAGCAGTACTTC. As protein: CASRLGTSGVEQYF.

V and J are TRBV7-8 and TRBJ1-5; TRBD1 might be the D (5 bases). Between the trimmed V and J ends, which lost 0 bases and 4 bases, there was a span of 10 bases. The CDR3 totals 15 residues. In germline, CDR1 is SGHVS, CDR2 FQNEAQ. The CDR3 loop reads CASSLAGGVNQPQHF. CDR3 sequence (DNA): TGTGCCAGCAGCTTAGCAGGAGGGGTGAATCAGCCCCAGCATTTT.

The rearrangement uses TRBV19 and TRBJ2-1; 7 bases map to TRBD2. This CDR3 has 18 residues. The germline gives CDR1 LNHDA, CDR2 SQIVND (reference sequence). V gave up 7 bases and J gave up 1 base; unmatched junction bases: 16. CDR3 residues: CASKGAQREEISYNEQFF. CDR3 nucleotides: TGTGCCAGTAAGGGTGCGCAACGGGAGGAGATTTCCTACAATGAGCAGTTCTTC.

The V call is TRBV24-1, the J call TRBJ2-5; 12 bases align to TRBD1. V gave up 1 base and J gave up 5 bases; unmatched junction bases: 4. Germline CDR1 KGHDR, CDR2 SFDVKD. The CDR3 runs to 16 residues. The CDR3 coding sequence is TGTGCCACCAGTGATTTTGGGACAGGGGGCACGGAGACCCAGTACTTC. Residues: CATSDFGTGGTETQYF.

The chain couples TRBV5-1 to TRBJ2-1, with 16 nucleotides matching TRBD2. The J segment lost 1 base and the V segment lost 4 bases, leaving 11 bases of the junction unmatched. CDR3 length: 20 amino acids. Germline values: CDR1 SGHRS, CDR2 YFSETQ. Here the CDR3 DNA reads TGCGCCAGCAGCGGGGAGGCGGGACTAGCGGGAGGGCGATCCTACAATGAGCAGTTCTTC. As protein: CASSGEAGLAGGRSYNEQFF.